The clone carrying this T cell receptor beta chain appeared once. Its antigen is currently unknown. It was with 60 Vbeta and 13 Jbeta primers that the PCR ran. Sequencing was performed with immunoSEQ multiplex PCR; in TCRdb, only in-frame clones are kept and a portion is missing. The top ten clones hold around 2.6% of a sample with over 110,000 clones, under 90% of them seen once. The CDR3 spans 16 residues. The V gene's germline CDR1 is SEHNR and CDR2 FQNEAQ (reference sequence). The V end was cut by 5 bases, the J end by 0 bases, with 11 bases between. The sample is drawn from a study of cytomegalovirus exposure and HLA in healthy donors. Study-wide results and limits: Using the classifier, cytomegalovirus status was reportedly diagnosed with high specificity and sensitivity. A later analysis found TCR association rates differed by HLA locus, highest for DRB1 and lowest for HLA-C.

The sequence was obtained from a male donor in good health and CMV-seronegative. Sequencing was done on a sample of PBMCs. V is TRBV7-9 and J is TRBJ2-6; the D gene is possibly TRBD1 (6 bases). CDR3 protein: CASSTDSLSGANVLTF. Written as DNA, the CDR3 is TGTGCCAGCAGCACGGACAGCCTCTCTGGGGCCAACGTCCTGACTTTC.